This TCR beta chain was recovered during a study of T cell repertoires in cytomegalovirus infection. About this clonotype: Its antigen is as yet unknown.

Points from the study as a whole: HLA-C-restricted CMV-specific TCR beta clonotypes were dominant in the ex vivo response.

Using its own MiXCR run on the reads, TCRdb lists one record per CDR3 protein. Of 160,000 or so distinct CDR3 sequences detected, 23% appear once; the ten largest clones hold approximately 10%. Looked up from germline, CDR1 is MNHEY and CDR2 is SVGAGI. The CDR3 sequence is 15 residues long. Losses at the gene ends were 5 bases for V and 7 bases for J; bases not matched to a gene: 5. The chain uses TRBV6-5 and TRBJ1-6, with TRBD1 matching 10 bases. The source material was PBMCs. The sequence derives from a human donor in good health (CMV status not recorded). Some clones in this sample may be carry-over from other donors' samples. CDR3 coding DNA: TGTGCCAGCAGTAGCCGGGACAGGGGAAATTCACCCCTCCACTTT. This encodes CASSSRDRGNSPLHF.